These T cell receptor beta chains were read from a single sample in a study of blood T cells in healthy people across ages. A single record per CDR3 protein comes from TCRdb applying MiXCR to the 5' RACE reads. The table has 800,000 to 1,300,000 distinct CDR3 sequences, 25% seen once. This sample was shared with a second study, whose subject was T cells of mothers and their children.

Sequencing input: blood. Every receptor here comes from a girl aged 2 to 9 in good health. The CDR3 runs from the conserved cysteine through the conserved F or W. D genes are given only for firm matches. Expanded clones get a size class; other rows say once, few or many, or leave the size out.

abundance: few; d_gene: -; v_gene: TRBV29-1; j_gene: TRBJ2-2; CDR3nt: TGCAGCGTTGAGGAGGGAGATGCCGGGGAGCTGTTTTTT; CDR3aa: CSVEEGDAGELFF
abundance: -; d_gene: -; v_gene: TRBV10-3; j_gene: TRBJ2-7; CDR3nt: TGTGCCATAGGGGGGAGCTGGTACGAGCAGTACTTC; CDR3aa: CAIGGSWYEQYF
abundance: -; d_gene: TRBD2; v_gene: TRBV4-3; j_gene: TRBJ2-2; CDR3nt: TGCGCCAGCAGCCAAGAGGCTAGCGGGGGGGATCGCATCGGGGAGCTGTTTTTT; CDR3aa: CASSQEASGGDRIGELFF
abundance: -; d_gene: -; v_gene: TRBV10-2; j_gene: TRBJ2-5; CDR3nt: TGCGCCAGCGCGGGGATGAAACTAGGGGAGAAGCAAGAGACCCAGTACTTC; CDR3aa: CASAGMKLGEKQETQYF
abundance: -; d_gene: TRBD1; v_gene: TRBV6-1; j_gene: TRBJ1-2; CDR3nt: TGTGCCAGCAGTGAAGCGACAGGGAATGGCTACACCTTC; CDR3aa: CASSEATGNGYTF
abundance: many; d_gene: -; v_gene: TRBV29-1; j_gene: TRBJ2-5; CDR3nt: TGCAGCGTTGAAGGTGGTAAAGGGCGCGTGTCGGAGACCCAGTACTTC; CDR3aa: CSVEGGKGRVSETQYF
abundance: -; d_gene: -; v_gene: TRBV29-1; j_gene: TRBJ2-7; CDR3nt: TGCAGCGTCTACAAAGACCTTTCCTACGAGCAGTACTTC; CDR3aa: CSVYKDLSYEQYF
abundance: -; d_gene: TRBD1; v_gene: TRBV4-1; j_gene: TRBJ1-6; CDR3nt: TGCGCCAGCAGCCCTTTAGTACTGACAGGGGGCGGATCACCCCTCCACTTT; CDR3aa: CASSPLVLTGGGSPLHF
abundance: few; d_gene: -; v_gene: TRBV28; j_gene: TRBJ1-4; CDR3nt: TGTGCCAGCGTCGGGCCTCTTCATGAAAAACTGTTTTTT; CDR3aa: CASVGPLHEKLFF
abundance: -; d_gene: TRBD2; v_gene: TRBV20-1; j_gene: TRBJ2-7; CDR3nt: TGCAGTGCTTCCTGGGGACTAGTGGAATACGAGCAGTACTTC; CDR3aa: CSASWGLVEYEQYF
abundance: -; d_gene: TRBD1; v_gene: TRBV12-3/TRBV12-4; j_gene: TRBJ2-2; CDR3nt: TGTGCCAGCAAGGGGACAGGTTTTAACGGGGAGCTGTTTTTT; CDR3aa: CASKGTGFNGELFF
abundance: -; d_gene: TRBD1; v_gene: TRBV27; j_gene: TRBJ1-6; CDR3nt: TGTGCCAGCAGTTTCCGGACAGGGAGGACCTATAGTTCACCCCTCCACTTT; CDR3aa: CASSFRTGRTYSSPLHF
abundance: -; d_gene: -; v_gene: TRBV29-1; j_gene: TRBJ1-1; CDR3nt: TGCAGCGTTGAACAGGGGTACGGAAACACTGAAGCTTTCTTT; CDR3aa: CSVEQGYGNTEAFF
abundance: few; d_gene: -; v_gene: TRBV10-3; j_gene: TRBJ2-1; CDR3nt: TGTGCCATCAGTGAAATTAACGGATACAATGAGCAGTTCTTC; CDR3aa: CAISEINGYNEQFF
abundance: -; d_gene: TRBD2; v_gene: TRBV12-3/TRBV12-4; j_gene: TRBJ2-1; CDR3nt: TGTGCCAGCAGTTTCGGAGCGGGAGGGCAGTTCTTC; CDR3aa: CASSFGAGGQFF
abundance: few; d_gene: -; v_gene: TRBV12-5; j_gene: TRBJ2-1; CDR3nt: TGTGCTAGTGGTTTGCCTACTTACAATGAGCAGTTCTTC; CDR3aa: CASGLPTYNEQFF
abundance: few; d_gene: TRBD2; v_gene: TRBV11-2; j_gene: TRBJ2-3; CDR3nt: TGTGCCAGCAGCTCCGGGACTAGCGGGTATAGCACAGATACGCAGTATTTT; CDR3aa: CASSSGTSGYSTDTQYF
abundance: many; d_gene: -; v_gene: TRBV20-1; j_gene: TRBJ1-5; CDR3nt: TGCAGTGCTAGAGATTTTCGACTTCCCCCTAATCAGCCCCAGCATTTT; CDR3aa: CSARDFRLPPNQPQHF
abundance: -; d_gene: -; v_gene: TRBV18; j_gene: TRBJ2-1; CDR3nt: TGTGCCAGCTCACTCTCTGACTGGGGTGAGCAGTTCTTC; CDR3aa: CASSLSDWGEQFF
abundance: -; d_gene: -; v_gene: TRBV3-1; j_gene: TRBJ2-5; CDR3nt: TGTGCCAGCAGCCAATCAGCCCTAGGGGAGACCCAGTACTTC; CDR3aa: CASSQSALGETQYF
abundance: few; d_gene: -; v_gene: TRBV19; j_gene: TRBJ1-1; CDR3nt: TGTGCCAGTAGGAACTCTGGGGGCACTGAAGCTTTCTTT; CDR3aa: CASRNSGGTEAFF
abundance: -; d_gene: TRBD2; v_gene: TRBV6-2/TRBV6-3; j_gene: TRBJ2-5; CDR3nt: TGTGCCAGCAGTGAGGGACTAGCGGACTACGAGCAGTGCTTC; CDR3aa: CASSEGLADYEQCF
abundance: -; d_gene: -; v_gene: TRBV10-3; j_gene: TRBJ1-2; CDR3nt: TGTGCCATCAGTGAGGGCAGGGAGTTGGGCTACACCTTC; CDR3aa: CAISEGRELGYTF
abundance: -; d_gene: -; v_gene: TRBV7-2; j_gene: TRBJ2-1; CDR3nt: TGTGCCAGCAGCGCCCGAGGAGGGAATGAGCAGTTCTTC; CDR3aa: CASSARGGNEQFF
abundance: few; d_gene: -; v_gene: TRBV29-1; j_gene: TRBJ1-2; CDR3nt: TGCAGCGCCCTTCAAAAGGACAGCCTGTATGGCTACACCTTC; CDR3aa: CSALQKDSLYGYTF
abundance: -; d_gene: -; v_gene: TRBV5-1; j_gene: TRBJ2-6; CDR3nt: TGCGCCAGCAGCTTGGCCTATGGTGCTGGGGCCAACGTCCTGACTTTC; CDR3aa: CASSLAYGAGANVLTF
abundance: once; d_gene: TRBD1; v_gene: TRBV12-5; j_gene: TRBJ1-2; CDR3nt: TGTGCTAGTGGTTACGACAGGGGAAGCTATGGCTACACCTTC; CDR3aa: CASGYDRGSYGYTF
abundance: few; d_gene: -; v_gene: TRBV12-3/TRBV12-4; j_gene: TRBJ1-5; CDR3nt: TGTGCCAGCAGTTATGGGTTTGAGGGCAAGGGGAATCAGCCCCAGCATTTT; CDR3aa: CASSYGFEGKGNQPQHF
abundance: few; d_gene: -; v_gene: TRBV7-2; j_gene: TRBJ2-5; CDR3nt: TGTGCCAGCAGCACCCGGGACTGGGAACAAGAGACCCAGTACTTC; CDR3aa: CASSTRDWEQETQYF
abundance: -; d_gene: TRBD1; v_gene: TRBV10-3; j_gene: TRBJ2-5; CDR3nt: TGTGCCATCAGCAGGACAGGGGATGGTATGGAGACCCAGTGCTTC; CDR3aa: CAISRTGDGMETQCF
abundance: few; d_gene: -; v_gene: TRBV24-1; j_gene: TRBJ2-5; CDR3nt: TGTGCCACCAGTGAGCGACGCCGATCACAGGGCCAAGAGACCCAGTACTTC; CDR3aa: CATSERRRSQGQETQYF
abundance: -; d_gene: -; v_gene: TRBV29-1; j_gene: TRBJ2-4; CDR3nt: TGCAGCGTTCTTGAGGATAGTCTAAAAAACATTCAGTACTTC; CDR3aa: CSVLEDSLKNIQYF
abundance: few; d_gene: -; v_gene: TRBV4-1; j_gene: TRBJ1-3; CDR3nt: TGCGCCAGCAGCCAAGATTTACGGGGATCCGGTCCTTCTGGAAACACCATATATTTT; CDR3aa: CASSQDLRGSGPSGNTIYF
abundance: -; d_gene: -; v_gene: TRBV6-2/TRBV6-3; j_gene: TRBJ2-7; CDR3nt: TGTGCCGGCAGACCGTGGGCAGGGAGGTACGAGCAGTACTTC; CDR3aa: CAGRPWAGRYEQYF
abundance: few; d_gene: -; v_gene: TRBV9; j_gene: TRBJ1-6; CDR3nt: TGTGCCAGCAGCGTAGGACGGGGGGGGGCGAGTTCACCCCTCCACTTT; CDR3aa: CASSVGRGGASSPLHF
abundance: -; d_gene: TRBD2; v_gene: TRBV7-3; j_gene: TRBJ2-1; CDR3nt: TGTGCCAGCAGCAGATCTAGCGGGAGGGGAAATGAGCAGTTCTTC; CDR3aa: CASSRSSGRGNEQFF
abundance: few; d_gene: TRBD2; v_gene: TRBV29-1; j_gene: TRBJ2-3; CDR3nt: TGCAGCGTTCAGCGGGAGTGGGATACGCAGTATTTT; CDR3aa: CSVQREWDTQYF
abundance: few; d_gene: -; v_gene: TRBV29-1; j_gene: TRBJ1-1; CDR3nt: TGCAGCGTTGAACGACAGAACCCTGAAGCTTTCTTT; CDR3aa: CSVERQNPEAFF
abundance: few; d_gene: -; v_gene: TRBV20-1; j_gene: TRBJ1-4; CDR3nt: TGCAGTGCTAGTCTGGGGGGACTGTTTTTT; CDR3aa: CSASLGGLFF
abundance: -; d_gene: TRBD1; v_gene: TRBV20-1; j_gene: TRBJ2-7; CDR3nt: TGCAGTGCTAGAGGTGCCAGGGGGCTTGACGAGCAGTACTTC; CDR3aa: CSARGARGLDEQYF
abundance: few; d_gene: -; v_gene: TRBV27; j_gene: TRBJ2-3; CDR3nt: TGTGCCAGCAGTTCTGGGACGACGGCCCGCACAGATACGCAGTATTTT; CDR3aa: CASSSGTTARTDTQYF
abundance: -; d_gene: -; v_gene: TRBV6-2/TRBV6-3; j_gene: TRBJ2-5; CDR3nt: TGTGCCAGCAGTTACCGGGGACTGACAGAAGCCCAAGAGACCCAGTACTTC; CDR3aa: CASSYRGLTEAQETQYF
abundance: -; d_gene: TRBD1; v_gene: TRBV12-3/TRBV12-4; j_gene: TRBJ1-5; CDR3nt: TGTGCCAGCAGTTTGCACAGGGGACAGCCCCAGCATTTT; CDR3aa: CASSLHRGQPQHF
abundance: -; d_gene: -; v_gene: TRBV6-1; j_gene: TRBJ1-6; CDR3nt: TGTGCCAGCAAAAGCGCGCTTGAAATTACGAGGGGTCCAGGGAATTCACCCCTCCACTTT; CDR3aa: CASKSALEITRGPGNSPLHF
abundance: -; d_gene: -; v_gene: TRBV11-2; j_gene: TRBJ1-2; CDR3nt: TGTGCCAGCAGCTTAGAGCCCCGGAAGTATGGCTACACCTTC; CDR3aa: CASSLEPRKYGYTF
abundance: few; d_gene: TRBD2; v_gene: TRBV27; j_gene: TRBJ2-1; CDR3nt: TGTGCCAGCAGTTTATTGCGGGAGGGCCAGGATGAGCAGTTCTTC; CDR3aa: CASSLLREGQDEQFF
abundance: -; d_gene: -; v_gene: TRBV29-1; j_gene: TRBJ2-7; CDR3nt: TGCAGCGCTTCCCTCGCCCCGCACTCCTACGAGCAGTACTTC; CDR3aa: CSASLAPHSYEQYF
abundance: -; d_gene: TRBD2; v_gene: TRBV7-9; j_gene: TRBJ2-1; CDR3nt: TGTGCCAGCAGCTTCCCGACAGCGGGGCCCTACAATGAGCAGTTCTTC; CDR3aa: CASSFPTAGPYNEQFF
abundance: -; d_gene: -; v_gene: TRBV6-2/TRBV6-3; j_gene: TRBJ2-5; CDR3nt: TGTGCCAGCAGTTACGCGATAGAGGAGACCCAGTACTTC; CDR3aa: CASSYAIEETQYF
abundance: -; d_gene: TRBD1; v_gene: TRBV29-1; j_gene: TRBJ2-1; CDR3nt: TGCAGCGCTGGGGGCAGGGGGAGTTACAATGAGCAGTTCTTC; CDR3aa: CSAGGRGSYNEQFF
abundance: many; d_gene: -; v_gene: TRBV4-2; j_gene: TRBJ2-7; CDR3nt: TGTGCCAGCAGCCCCGGGGGGCCATCCTACGAGCAGTACTTC; CDR3aa: CASSPGGPSYEQYF
abundance: -; d_gene: -; v_gene: TRBV6-5; j_gene: TRBJ2-7; CDR3nt: TGTGCCAGCAGGGGGACCGTCAGCTCCTACGGGCAGTACTTC; CDR3aa: CASRGTVSSYGQYF
abundance: few; d_gene: TRBD2; v_gene: TRBV20-1; j_gene: TRBJ2-1; CDR3nt: TGCAGTGCAAGGGGACTAGCGGCTAGCAATGAGCAGTTCTTC; CDR3aa: CSARGLAASNEQFF